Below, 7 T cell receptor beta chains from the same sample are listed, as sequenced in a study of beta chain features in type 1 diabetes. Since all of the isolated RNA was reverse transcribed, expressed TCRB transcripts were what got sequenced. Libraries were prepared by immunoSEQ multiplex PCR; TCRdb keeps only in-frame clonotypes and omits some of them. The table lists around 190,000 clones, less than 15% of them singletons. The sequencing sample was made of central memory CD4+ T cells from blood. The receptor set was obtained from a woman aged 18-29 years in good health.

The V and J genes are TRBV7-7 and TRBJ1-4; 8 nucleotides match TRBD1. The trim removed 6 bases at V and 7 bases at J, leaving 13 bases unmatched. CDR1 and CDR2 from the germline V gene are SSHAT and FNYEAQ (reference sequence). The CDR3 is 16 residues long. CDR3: CASSPIPGGAAEKLFF. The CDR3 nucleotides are TGTGCCAGCAGTCCAATCCCAGGGGGCGCGGCTGAAAAACTGTTTTTT.

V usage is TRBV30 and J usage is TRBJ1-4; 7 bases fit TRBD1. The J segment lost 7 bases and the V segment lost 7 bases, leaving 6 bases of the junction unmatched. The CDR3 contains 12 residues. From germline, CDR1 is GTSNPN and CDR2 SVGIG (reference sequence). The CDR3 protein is CASGQIFEKLFF. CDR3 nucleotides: TGTGCCTCGGGACAGATCTTTGAAAAACTGTTTTTT. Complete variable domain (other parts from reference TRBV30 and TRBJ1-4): SQTIHQWPATLVQPVGSPLSLECTVEGTSNPNLYWYRQAAGRGLQLLFYSVGIGQISSEVPQNLSASRPQDRQFILSSKKLLLSDSGFYLCASGQIFEKLFFGSGTQLSVL.

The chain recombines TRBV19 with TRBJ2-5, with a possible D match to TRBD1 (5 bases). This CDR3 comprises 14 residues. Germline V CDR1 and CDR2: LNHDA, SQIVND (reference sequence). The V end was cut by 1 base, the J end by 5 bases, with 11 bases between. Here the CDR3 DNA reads TGTGCCAGTAGTATAGCAGCAGGGTGGGAGACCCAGTACTTC. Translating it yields CASSIAAGWETQYF.

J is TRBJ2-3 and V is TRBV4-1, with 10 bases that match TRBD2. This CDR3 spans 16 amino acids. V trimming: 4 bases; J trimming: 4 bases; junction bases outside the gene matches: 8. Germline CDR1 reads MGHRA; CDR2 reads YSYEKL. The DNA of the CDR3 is TGCGCCAGCAGCCCAGAGGGACTAGCGCATGCAGATACGCAGTATTTT. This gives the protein CASSPEGLAHADTQYF.

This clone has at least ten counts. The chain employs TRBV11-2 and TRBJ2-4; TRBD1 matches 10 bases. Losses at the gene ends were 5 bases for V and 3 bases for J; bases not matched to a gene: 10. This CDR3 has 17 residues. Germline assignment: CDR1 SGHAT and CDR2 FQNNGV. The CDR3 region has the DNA TGTGCCAGCAGCCCTCGGGACAGGGGTTTAGTCAAAAACATTCAGTACTTC. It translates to CASSPRDRGLVKNIQYF.

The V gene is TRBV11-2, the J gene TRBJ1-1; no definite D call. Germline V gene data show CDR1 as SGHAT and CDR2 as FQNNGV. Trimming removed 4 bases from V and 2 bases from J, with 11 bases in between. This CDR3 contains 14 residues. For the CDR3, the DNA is TGTGCCAGCAGCTGGGCGGGGATCAACACTGAAGCTTTCTTT. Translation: CASSWAGINTEAFF.

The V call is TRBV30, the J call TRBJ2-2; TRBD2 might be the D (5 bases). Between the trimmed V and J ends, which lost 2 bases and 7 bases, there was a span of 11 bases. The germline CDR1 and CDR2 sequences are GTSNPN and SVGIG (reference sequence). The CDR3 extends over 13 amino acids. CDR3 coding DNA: TGTGCCTGGAGTCCCCGGGGTTACGGGGAGCTGTTTTTT. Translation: CAWSPRGYGELFF.